A selection of T cell receptor beta chains follows, all from one sample in a study of PD-1 blockade in mismatch repair-deficient tumors. Measured with immunoSEQ multiplex PCR; TCRdb has only the in-frame clones, and not every one. The sample has about 49,000 clones; over 75% are singletons. Here the sequenced sample was PBMCs, taken before pembrolizumab treatment. Receptor source: an adult with mismatch repair-deficient cancer. The CDR3 runs from the conserved cysteine through the conserved F or W. A D gene is named only where the DNA matches it firmly. Clone size is given for some rows only: seen once, a few or many times, or a class if the clone is expanded.

J	D	V	size	DNA	CDR3
TRBJ1-1	.	TRBV5-4	.	TGTGCCAGCAGCCAAACAACAGGCGTGAGCACTGAAGCTTTCTTT	CASSQTTGVSTEAFF
TRBJ2-7	TRBD2	TRBV5-1	.	TGCGCCAGCAGCTTGCCACTAGCGGGAGGAGGTAGTGAGCAGTACTTC	CASSLPLAGGGSEQYF
TRBJ2-7	TRBD1	TRBV18	.	TGTGCCAGCTTCAGGGGACAGCTCCCGGGGGAGCAGTACTTC	CASFRGQLPGEQYF
TRBJ1-3	.	TRBV27	.	TGTGCCAGCAGCTCAGCAGCTTACTCTGGAAACACCATATATTTT	CASSSAAYSGNTIYF
TRBJ2-7	.	TRBV5-6	few	TGTGCCAGCAGCCCCTACTACGAGCAGTACTTC	CASSPYYEQYF
TRBJ2-5	TRBD2	TRBV2	.	TGTGCCAGCAGCGCTAGCGGGGGGCCGAGCGAGACCCAGTACTTC	CASSASGGPSETQYF
TRBJ1-5	TRBD1	TRBV6-5	.	TGTGCCAGCATGGGACAGGGCCTTAGGCCCCAGCATTTT	CASMGQGLRPQHF
TRBJ2-5	.	TRBV7-7	.	TGTGCTAGCAGCTTAGGTGGGAGAGCCCAAGAGACCCAGTACTTC	CASSLGGRAQETQYF
TRBJ1-5	TRBD1	TRBV28	few	TGTGCCAGCAGTTTGGGGTCAGGGGGAAGCCAGCCCCAGCATTTT	CASSLGSGGSQPQHF
TRBJ1-1	TRBD1	TRBV27	.	TGTGCCAGCAGTTACCTGGGACAGGGTTTAGCGGACACTGAAGCTTTCTTT	CASSYLGQGLADTEAFF
TRBJ2-1	TRBD2	TRBV9	.	TGTGCCAGCAGCGTTGGTGGCGGGAGTACCTACAATGAGCAGTTCTTC	CASSVGGGSTYNEQFF
TRBJ2-7	TRBD1	TRBV5-4	.	TGTGCCAGCAGCTCTCAGACGGGACAGAGGTACGAGCAGTACTTC	CASSSQTGQRYEQYF
TRBJ2-5	.	TRBV4-1	.	TGCGCCAGCAGCCAAGGGTTCAGGGAAGAGACCCAGTACTTC	CASSQGFREETQYF
TRBJ2-7	.	TRBV7-9	medium-sized	TGTGCCAGCAGCTACCGGGACCACGGAGAGGGATACGAGCAGTACTTC	CASSYRDHGEGYEQYF
TRBJ1-1	.	TRBV7-6	.	TGTGCCAGCAGCTCGGACGTCAACACTGAAGCTTTCTTT	CASSSDVNTEAFF
TRBJ1-4	.	TRBV29-1	once	TGCAGCGTTGAAGAAGGCCGGTCTAATGAAAAACTGTTTTTT	CSVEEGRSNEKLFF
TRBJ1-2	TRBD1	TRBV30	.	TGTGCCTGGAGCAGGACAGGGGGCGACTTCTATGGCTACACCTTC	CAWSRTGGDFYGYTF
TRBJ2-7	.	TRBV2	.	TGTGCCAGCAGTGAGGTCCGCGGAGGCGAGCAGTACTTC	CASSEVRGGEQYF
TRBJ1-1	TRBD1	TRBV18	.	TGTGCCAGCTCACCACGACAGGGGGCCGAAGAAGCTTTCTTT	CASSPRQGAEEAFF
TRBJ2-7	TRBD1	TRBV5-1	once	TGCGCCAGCAGAGGACAGGGGGAGAGTGAGCAGTACTTC	CASRGQGESEQYF
TRBJ2-1	TRBD2	TRBV15	.	TGTGCCACCAGCAGAGCAGTCACTAGCGTTTCCTACAATGAGCAGTTCTTC	CATSRAVTSVSYNEQFF
TRBJ2-1	TRBD2	TRBV7-3	.	TGTGCCAGCAGCTTAATTGGCGGGAGGACCTACAATGAGCAGTTCTTC	CASSLIGGRTYNEQFF
TRBJ1-1	.	TRBV5-1	.	TGCGCCAGCAGCTTGGAGGGACGAGAAGCTTTCTTT	CASSLEGREAFF
TRBJ1-2	.	TRBV2	.	TGTGCCAGCAGCCGGGACCCCGGTTCGGGTGGCTACACCTTC	CASSRDPGSGGYTF
TRBJ2-5	TRBD2	TRBV5-1	few	TGCGCCAGCAGCTTGACTGCGGGAGGGTCAGAGACCCAGTACTTC	CASSLTAGGSETQYF
TRBJ1-2	TRBD1	TRBV29-1	few	TGCAGCGCTGCCTATACCGGGACAGGGGGCCTTGGCTACACCTTC	CSAAYTGTGGLGYTF
TRBJ2-4	.	TRBV5-6	.	TGTGCCAGCAGCTTGGGGGGGGGCGCGCAAAACATTCAGTACTTC	CASSLGGGAQNIQYF
TRBJ2-1	TRBD2	TRBV7-8	once	TGTGCCAGCAGCTCCGGGCGGGAGGGCTCCTACAATGAGCAGTTCTTC	CASSSGREGSYNEQFF
TRBJ2-7	.	TRBV29-1	once	TGCAGCGTTGGCGGTTTAGTGGGAAACTACGAGCAGTACTTC	CSVGGLVGNYEQYF
TRBJ2-5	TRBD2	TRBV5-8	.	TGTGCCAGCAGCTTGGGTAGCGGGAGGCAGGAGACCCAGTACTTC	CASSLGSGRQETQYF
TRBJ1-1	.	TRBV6-6	once	TGTGCCAGCAGGGCAGGGGTGGGGACTGAAGCTTTCTTT	CASRAGVGTEAFF
TRBJ2-3	TRBD1	TRBV5-1	.	TGCGCCAGCAGCAGGGGACAGGGGGCGAGTACCCATACGCAGTATTTT	CASSRGQGASTHTQYF
TRBJ2-1	TRBD2	TRBV4-3	.	TGCGCCAGCAGCCAAAAACTAGCGGGAGAGGCGGGGGACAATGAGCAGTTCTTC	CASSQKLAGEAGDNEQFF
TRBJ1-2	.	TRBV28	.	TGTGCCAGCAGTTTCCCACGTACAGGGAGGAACTATGGCTACACCTTC	CASSFPRTGRNYGYTF
TRBJ1-2	.	TRBV2	.	TGTGCCAGCAGCCCACGCGCTCTTCCTAACTATGGCTACACCTTC	CASSPRALPNYGYTF
TRBJ2-1	TRBD2	TRBV9	once	TGTGCCAGCAGCGTCGGGACTAGCGCTAACAATGAGCAGTTCTTC	CASSVGTSANNEQFF
TRBJ1-3	.	TRBV29-1	.	TGCAGCGGGGCTGGGCCGGCCGACACCATATATTTT	CSGAGPADTIYF
TRBJ1-1	.	TRBV9	.	TGTGCCAGCAGCCCGTACAAGAACACTGAAGCTTTCTTT	CASSPYKNTEAFF
TRBJ1-2	.	TRBV9	once	TGTGCCAGCAGCAGCCGGACTACTCCCTATAACTATGGCTACACCTTC	CASSSRTTPYNYGYTF
TRBJ1-1	.	TRBV19	few	TGTGCCAGTAGTCCTCCCGGAATGTACAGTAACACTGAAGCTTTCTTT	CASSPPGMYSNTEAFF
TRBJ2-7	TRBD2	TRBV7-9	.	TGTGCCAGCAGCCCCAGGACTAGCGGGGCATACGAGCAGTACTTC	CASSPRTSGAYEQYF